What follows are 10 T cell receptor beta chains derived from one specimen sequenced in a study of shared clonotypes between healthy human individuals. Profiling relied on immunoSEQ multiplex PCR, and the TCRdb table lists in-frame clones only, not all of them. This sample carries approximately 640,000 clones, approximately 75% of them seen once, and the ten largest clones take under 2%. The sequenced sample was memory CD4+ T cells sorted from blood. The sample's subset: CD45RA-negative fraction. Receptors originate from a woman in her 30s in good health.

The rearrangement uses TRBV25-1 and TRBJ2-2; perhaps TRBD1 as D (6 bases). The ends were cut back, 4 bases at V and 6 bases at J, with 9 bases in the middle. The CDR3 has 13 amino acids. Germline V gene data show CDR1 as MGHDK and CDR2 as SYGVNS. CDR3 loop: CASSGSGAGELFF. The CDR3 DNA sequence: TGTGCCAGCAGTGGCTCAGGGGCCGGGGAGCTGTTTTTT. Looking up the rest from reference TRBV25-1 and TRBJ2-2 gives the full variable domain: EADIYQTPRYLVIGTGKKITLECSQTMGHDKMYWYQQDPGMELHLIHYSYGVNSTEKGDLSSESTVSRIRTEHFPLTLESARPSHTSQYLCASSGSGAGELFFGEGSRLTVL.

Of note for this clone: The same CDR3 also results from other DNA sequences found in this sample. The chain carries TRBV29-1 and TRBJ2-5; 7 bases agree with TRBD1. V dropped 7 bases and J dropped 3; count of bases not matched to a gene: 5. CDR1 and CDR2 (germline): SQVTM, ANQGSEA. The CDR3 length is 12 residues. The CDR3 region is CSARTGKETQYF. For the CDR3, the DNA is TGCAGCGCTCGGACAGGAAAAGAGACCCAGTACTTC.

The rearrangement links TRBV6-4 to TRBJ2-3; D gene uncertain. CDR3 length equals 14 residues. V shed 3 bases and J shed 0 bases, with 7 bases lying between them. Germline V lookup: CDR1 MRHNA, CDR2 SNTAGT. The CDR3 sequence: CASSDGPSTDTQYF. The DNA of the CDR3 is TGTGCCAGCAGTGATGGGCCTAGCACAGATACGCAGTATTTT.

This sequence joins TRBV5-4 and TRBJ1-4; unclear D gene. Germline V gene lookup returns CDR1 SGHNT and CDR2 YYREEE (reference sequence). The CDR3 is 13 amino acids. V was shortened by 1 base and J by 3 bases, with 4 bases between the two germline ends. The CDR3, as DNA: TGTGCCAGCAGCTTGAAGGCTAATGAAAAACTGTTTTTT. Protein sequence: CASSLKANEKLFF.

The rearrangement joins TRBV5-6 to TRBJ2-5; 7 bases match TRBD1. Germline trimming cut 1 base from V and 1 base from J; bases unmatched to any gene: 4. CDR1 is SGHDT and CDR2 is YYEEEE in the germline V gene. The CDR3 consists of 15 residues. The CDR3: CASSLRTGGQETQYF. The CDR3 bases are TGTGCCAGCAGCTTGAGGACAGGTGGCCAAGAGACCCAGTACTTC.

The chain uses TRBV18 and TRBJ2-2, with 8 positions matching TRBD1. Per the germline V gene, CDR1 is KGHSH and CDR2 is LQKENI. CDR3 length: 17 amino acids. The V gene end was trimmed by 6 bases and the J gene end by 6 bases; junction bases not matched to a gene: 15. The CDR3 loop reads CASSRSRDRLSSGELFF. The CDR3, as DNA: TGTGCCAGCTCGCGCAGCCGGGACAGGCTGTCTTCCGGGGAGCTGTTTTTT.

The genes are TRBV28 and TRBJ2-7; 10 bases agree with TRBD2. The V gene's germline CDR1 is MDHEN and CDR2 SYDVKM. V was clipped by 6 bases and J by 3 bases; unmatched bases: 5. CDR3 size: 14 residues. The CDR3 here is CASRMTSGHYEQYF. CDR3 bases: TGTGCCAGCAGGATGACTAGCGGGCACTACGAGCAGTACTTC.

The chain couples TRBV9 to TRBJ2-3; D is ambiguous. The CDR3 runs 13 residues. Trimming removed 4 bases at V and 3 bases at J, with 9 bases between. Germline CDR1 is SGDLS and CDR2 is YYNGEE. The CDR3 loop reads CASSPLLTDTQYF. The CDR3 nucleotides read TGTGCCAGCAGCCCACTTCTGACAGATACGCAGTATTTT.

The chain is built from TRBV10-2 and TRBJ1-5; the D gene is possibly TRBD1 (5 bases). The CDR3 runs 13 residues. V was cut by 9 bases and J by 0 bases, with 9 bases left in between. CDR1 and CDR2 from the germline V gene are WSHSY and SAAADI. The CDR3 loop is CARIDSSNQPQHF. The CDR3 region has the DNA TGCGCCAGGATCGACAGTAGCAATCAGCCCCAGCATTTT.

The CDR3 nucleotides read TGTGCCAGCAGTTCCCTTTCGCGGGAGTGGTTCTTC. Its protein product is CASSSLSREWFF. The chain recombines TRBV28 with TRBJ2-1; the match to TRBD2 covers 7 bases. Looked up from germline, CDR1 is MDHEN and CDR2 is SYDVKM. The CDR3 contains 12 residues. V lost 4 bases and J lost 15; bases outside the gene matches: 9.